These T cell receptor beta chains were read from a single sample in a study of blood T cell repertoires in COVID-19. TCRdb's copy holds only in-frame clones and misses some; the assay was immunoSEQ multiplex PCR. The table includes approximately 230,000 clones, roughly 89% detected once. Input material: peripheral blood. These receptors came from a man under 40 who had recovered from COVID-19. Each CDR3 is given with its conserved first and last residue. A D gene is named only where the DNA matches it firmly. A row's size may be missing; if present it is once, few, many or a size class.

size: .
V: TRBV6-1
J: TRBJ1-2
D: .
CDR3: CASSISGAGYTF
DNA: TGTGCCAGCAGTATATCTGGGGCGGGCTACACCTTC

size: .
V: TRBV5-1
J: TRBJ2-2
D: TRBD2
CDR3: CASSFRLAGFNTGELFF
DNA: TGCGCCAGCAGCTTCAGACTAGCGGGGTTCAACACCGGGGAGCTGTTTTTT

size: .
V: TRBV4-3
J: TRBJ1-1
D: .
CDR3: CASSQGGGLPPGEAFF
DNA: TGCGCCAGCAGCCAAGGAGGGGGTCTACCCCCTGGGGAAGCTTTCTTT

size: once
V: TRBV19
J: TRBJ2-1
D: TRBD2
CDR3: CASSIEVTSAGEQFF
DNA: TGTGCCAGTAGTATAGAGGTTACTAGCGCGGGTGAGCAGTTCTTC

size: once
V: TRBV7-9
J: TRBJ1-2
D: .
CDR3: CASSLGMDRTDGYTF
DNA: TGTGCCAGCAGCTTAGGGATGGACAGAACCGACGGCTACACCTTC

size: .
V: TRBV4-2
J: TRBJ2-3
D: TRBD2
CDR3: CASSQTGLAADTQYF
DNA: TGTGCCAGCAGCCAGACCGGACTAGCTGCAGATACGCAGTATTTT

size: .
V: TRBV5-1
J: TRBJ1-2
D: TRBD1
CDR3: CASSLAGRGQIYGYTF
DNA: TGCGCCAGCAGTTTAGCTGGCAGGGGACAGATATATGGCTACACCTTC

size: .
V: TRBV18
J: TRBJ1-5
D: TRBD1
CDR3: CASSRLGQGDQPQHF
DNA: TGTGCCAGCTCACGATTGGGACAGGGGGATCAGCCCCAGCATTTT

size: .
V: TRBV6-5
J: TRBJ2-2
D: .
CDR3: CASRAGIGTGELFF
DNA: TGTGCCAGCAGGGCGGGTATAGGCACCGGGGAGCTGTTTTTT

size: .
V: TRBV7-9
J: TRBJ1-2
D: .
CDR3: CASSQPGNYGYTF
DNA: TGTGCCAGCAGCCAGCCCGGGAATTATGGCTACACCTTC

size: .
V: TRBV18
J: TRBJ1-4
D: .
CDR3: CASSRAVNEKLFF
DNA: TGTGCCAGCTCACGGGCAGTTAATGAAAAACTGTTTTTT

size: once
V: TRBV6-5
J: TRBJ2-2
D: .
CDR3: CATKTHSPAGELFF
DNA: TGTGCCACCAAAACCCACTCCCCCGCCGGGGAGCTGTTTTTT

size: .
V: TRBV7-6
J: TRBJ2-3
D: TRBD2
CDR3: CASSPLGTSGGGDTQYF
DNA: TGTGCCAGCAGCCCGCTGGGGACTAGCGGGGGCGGAGATACGCAGTATTTT